This T cell receptor (beta chain) was sequenced for a study of regulatory T cells in long-lasting Graves disease (dated by TCRdb to the early 2020s). For context, the study as a whole: In the newly diagnosed Graves' disease group, patients had been taking antithyroid drugs for less than 3 months. The study was registered as a clinical trial and conducted in China. A total of 35 or so samples were covered by TCR sequencing, comprising around 13 persistent and around 20 newly diagnosed Graves' disease patients. Persistent Graves' disease patients were compared with newly diagnosed Graves' disease patients by peripheral blood TCR sequencing and RNA sequencing.

The full study reports these points: Compared with newly diagnosed patients, patients with persistent Graves' disease had lower TCR Shannon entropy and fewer highly expanded clones, which suggests clonal expansion. The small sample size was acknowledged by the authors as a limitation that may reduce accuracy. Patients with persistent disease shared more public clonotypes (around 3,000) than newly diagnosed patients did (about 970). Only peripheral blood was studied, because thyroid tissue, the primary lesion, was inaccessible. TRBV28, TRBJ1-2 and TRBJ2-5 were preferentially used in persistent disease, while TRBV20-1 and TRBJ2-1 were favored in newly diagnosed disease. Only the TCR beta chain was sequenced and analyzed.

The sample's time point label, decoded: newly diagnosed GD, antithyroid drugs for less than 3 months. For both TCR sequencing and RNA sequencing, RNA was extracted from PBMCs using TRIzol. Graves' disease was diagnosed according to American Thyroid Association guidelines. Patients for the study were recruited at an endocrinology department in Xi'an, China. From each patient, about 9.7 milliliters of peripheral blood was collected into an EDTA anticoagulant tube. Ficoll Paque Plus density gradient separation was used to isolate PBMCs, and no further T cell sorting was performed. An Agilent 2100 Bioanalyzer and agarose gel were used to check RNA quality, and a NanoDrop 2000 was used to measure RNA concentration. The CDR3 covers 16 residues, taking in both the cysteine and the phenylalanine. The entry retains the CDR3 DNA only, 48 bases that are in frame from base 1. Reading the germline V gene gives CDR1 SGDLS and CDR2 YYNGEE. Ends trimmed: V by 3 bases, J by 0 bases; bases unmatched to a gene: 7.

As concerns this clonotype: Its cognate antigen has yet to be identified. Base qualities were left out, and no much larger clone turns up one base away.

Libraries came from multiplex PCR. Sequencing instrument: Illumina HiSeq 4000. CDR3 regions were amplified by Arm-PCR with iRepertoire HTBI primers to construct TCR beta libraries. Before sequencing, the PCR products went through gel purification. Concerning the study's data processing: Gene usage analysis of CDR3 amino acid clonotypes relied on the approximately 68 TRBV and 12 to 15 TRBJ segments identified across samples. Filtered high-quality paired reads were merged into contigs using COPE and FqMerger. BLAST was used to align contigs to the IMGT TRBV, TRBD and TRBJ reference genes, and CDR3 was defined following IMGT. Highly expanded clones were defined as clonotypes with a frequency above 0.1%. Repertoire diversity was measured by Shannon entropy, and V-J evenness by the Gini coefficient. Clonotypes shared by more than one individual were considered public. TCRdb passed the public sequencing reads through fastp at Q25 and MiXCR, retaining productive beta sequences. Here each entry gathers all rows of one CDR3 protein and keeps the most common genes and DNA. The V and J calls were determined by TCRdb, not by the authors. This sample comprises around 480,000 distinct CDR3 sequences, roughly 16% of them detected only once. The ten largest make up 12% of the sample.

Separately, the same data were catalogued under a study of T cells in Graves' hyperthyroidism and ophthalmopathy. As described in the second report: A patient counted as having stable Graves' hyperthyroidism if no progression to ophthalmopathy occurred over 18 months of follow-up. Hyperthyroidism patients were newly diagnosed, had a disease duration of under 2 months, and were aged 18 to 65 years. Exclusion was applied to patients with uncontrolled infections, other autoimmune diseases, pregnancy or lactation. Diagnoses were established on the basis of clinical symptoms, serum thyroxine and TRAb, thyroid ultrasound, and orbital computed tomography. For the first round of RT-PCR on the TCR CDR3, the HTBI primer set was used together with the Qiagen OneStep RT-PCR kit. Most expanded thyroid clonotypes (frequency above 0.001) were also found in blood, which suggests that blood repertoires may mirror thyroid immune responses. Ophthalmopathy was separated from stable hyperthyroidism by a 13 V-J signature model, with around 90% sensitivity and about 84% specificity obtained in cross-validation and 80%/75% obtained in testing. In validation, the model predicted progression to ophthalmopathy with around 71% sensitivity and less than 80% specificity, a median of 6.5 months before onset. A discovery cohort of about 95 patients, about 40 with Graves' ophthalmopathy and 57 with stable Graves' hyperthyroidism, was used to find distinguishing TCR V-J signatures. Prospective prediction of ophthalmopathy was tested in an independent validation cohort consisting of 18 to 20 hyperthyroidism patients and about 17 patients who later progressed to ophthalmopathy. The roughly 91 discovery patients were randomly split 7:3 into training and test sets. Thyroid tissue and blood T-cell repertoires from more than 5 Graves' hyperthyroidism patients were also compared in the study. Once sampling was done, hyperthyroidism patients were given methimazole at a starting dose of 30 mg daily, whereas ophthalmopathy patients were given high-dose intravenous methylprednisolone. A second multiplex PCR round built the libraries, followed by size selection and purification. The libraries were sequenced on an Illumina HiSeq2000 using paired-end 100 bp reads. SOAPnuke was used to process the raw data, with reads discarded if the reads contained adapters or uncalled bases, had a mean Phred below 15, or lacked an exact constant-primer or identifier match. COPE v1.2.5 was used to merge high-quality paired reads, and clonotypes were defined as unique nucleotide sequences. MiTCR v1.1 was used to align clonotypes to the IMGT TRBV, TRBD and TRBJ reference segments. The analysis included only V-J combinations with a frequency above 0.0001, which together covered 99% to 99.2% of the repertoires. A TCS score was defined as the ratio of F50 (clonal expansion) to E x V (chaos), with BLOSUM62-based TCRdist applied between CDR3 peptides within each V-J. Welch's t-statistics and random forest reduced fewer than 600 V-J features to around 14, which were used in a naive Bayes classifier (R e1071). Sample size was not statistically predetermined, and blinding of investigators to group allocation was not performed. TCR Vbeta CDR3 sequencing of 120 to 150 peripheral blood samples (43 ophthalmopathy, 75 to 80 hyperthyroidism and roughly 17 progressor patients) is reported in the paper.

The TCR comes from a man aged 35-49 years with Graves disease. Donor details come from another sample of the same person, matched by shared clones. This material consisted of peripheral blood mononuclear cells (PBMCs), taken at new diagnosis, from a patient treated with antithyroid drugs. In this chain, TRBV9 is recombined with TRBJ2-3, with 7 junctional bases fitting TRBD2. The CDR3 amino acid sequence is: CASSGGTSDSTDTQYF. The nucleotide sequence is given as TGTGCCAGCAGCGGCGGTACTAGCGACAGCACAGATACGCAGTATTTT.